This TCR beta chain was documented in a study of CD8 T cells in Susac syndrome (dated by TCRdb to between 2018 and 2020). A note on the overall study: The study used repertoire sequencing to test whether antigen drove CD8+ T cell activation and differentiation in Susac syndrome. The study compared CD8+ T cell repertoire clonality among about a dozen healthy donors, roughly 14 Susac syndrome patients and around 16 multiple sclerosis patients. On the study overall, not on this receptor specifically: The TCR sequencing and HLA analysis was acknowledged to have included a relatively small number of individuals.

With regard to this clonotype: What antigen it recognizes has not been identified. One base away there is no much larger clone; base qualities are not given.

For CDR1 and CDR2, the germline V gene lists MDHEN and SYDVKM. The CDR3, from cysteine to phenylalanine, totals 14 residues. Only the CDR3 DNA stays, 42 bases, in frame from base 1. Trimming removed 6 bases from V and 6 bases from J; the gene matches leave 7 bases unexplained. RNA was extracted using the RNeasy kit, and roughly 0.5 to 1 microgram was reverse transcribed with random hexamers. The immunoSEQ multiplex PCR assay, covering 54 Vbeta and 13 Jbeta segments, was used to amplify TCR beta CDR3 regions. PCR amplification bias was corrected using a synthetic template baseline for primer optimization and computational correction. The paper's processing steps were these. Only productive sequences were kept, with reads annotated to V, D and J genes according to IMGT and analyzed in immunoSEQ Analyzer. Clonality was computed as one minus Shannon entropy normalized by log2 of the number of productive unique sequences. For each patient and control, public and private clones were evaluated among the 100 most prevalent clones. A clone was defined as Susac-specific if it was absent from the healthy and MS cohorts, from around 960 published viral clones and from other ImmuneACCESS disease sequences. TCRdb applied fastp at Q25 and MiXCR to the public reads, then kept only in-frame beta chains. Entries are consolidated by CDR3 protein sequence, retaining the most common genes and DNA. The V and J calls here are based on TCRdb, not the publication. Present in this sample are approximately 280,000 distinct CDR3 sequences, 70% to 90% of which were seen just once. The top ten clonotypes cover about 0.11% of the sample.

Peripheral blood CD8+ and CD4+ T cells from healthy donors, Susac syndrome patients and multiple sclerosis patients were profiled using high-throughput TCR beta sequencing. Treatment-naive patients with stable or active relapsing-remitting disease fulfilling revised McDonald criteria were used as multiple sclerosis controls. Bulk CD8+ and CD4+ T cells were purified by magnetic negative isolation, whereas CD8+ TEMRA cells were enriched by FACS. Blood was collected in EDTA tubes and processed within 24 hours, with PBMCs isolated through density gradient centrifugation. PBMCs intended for TCR sequencing were cryopreserved in liquid nitrogen and were subsequently thawed in a 37 degrees C water bath. Purity of sorted or isolated CD4+, CD8+ and CD8+ TEMRA cells was at least 90%.

This clonotype was obtained from a human donor with multiple sclerosis. The chain links TRBV28 with TRBJ2-7, with 11 bases in between that match TRBD2. Sequencing used CD8+ T cells from PBMCs. The nucleotides read TGTGCCAGCAGCCCACTAGCGGGAGAACCCGAGCAGTACTTC. It is translated as CASSPLAGEPEQYF.